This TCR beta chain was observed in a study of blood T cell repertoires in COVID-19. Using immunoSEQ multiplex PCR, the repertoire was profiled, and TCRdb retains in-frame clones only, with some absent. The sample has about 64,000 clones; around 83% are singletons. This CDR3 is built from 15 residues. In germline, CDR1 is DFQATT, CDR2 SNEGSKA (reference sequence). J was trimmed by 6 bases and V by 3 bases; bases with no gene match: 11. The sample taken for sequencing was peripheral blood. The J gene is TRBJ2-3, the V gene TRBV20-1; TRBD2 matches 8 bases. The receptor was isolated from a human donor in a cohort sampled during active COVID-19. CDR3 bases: TGCAGTGCTAGTCGTCCGCGGGGGGCATCGGATACGCAGTATTTT. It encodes CSASRPRGASDTQYF.